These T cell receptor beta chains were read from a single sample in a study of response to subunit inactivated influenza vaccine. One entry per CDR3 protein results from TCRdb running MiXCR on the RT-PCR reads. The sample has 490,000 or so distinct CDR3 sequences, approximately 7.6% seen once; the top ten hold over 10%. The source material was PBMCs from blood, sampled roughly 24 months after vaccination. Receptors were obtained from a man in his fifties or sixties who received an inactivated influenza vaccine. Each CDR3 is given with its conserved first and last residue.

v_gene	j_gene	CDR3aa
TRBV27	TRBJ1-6	CASSFLSTMGNSPLHF
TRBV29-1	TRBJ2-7	CSVEETLSGEQYF
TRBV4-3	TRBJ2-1	CASSQDGPSGGNNEQFF
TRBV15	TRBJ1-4	CATSRSWRKELFF
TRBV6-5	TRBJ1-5	CASSYGRGNSQPQHF
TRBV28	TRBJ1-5	CASTNTYGNQPQHF
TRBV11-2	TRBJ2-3	CASSLGSRPDTQYF
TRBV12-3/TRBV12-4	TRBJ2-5	CASSGLAGGLETQYF
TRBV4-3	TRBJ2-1	CASSQDVPAGVGNEQFF
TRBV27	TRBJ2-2	CASSFQTGHTGELFF
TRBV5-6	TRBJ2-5	CASSSMTGKLAQYF
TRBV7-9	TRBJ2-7	CASSWTRQGYEQYF
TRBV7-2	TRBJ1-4	CASSSRGGSNEKLFF
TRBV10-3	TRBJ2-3	CAISHLAGGGGDTQYF
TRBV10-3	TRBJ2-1	CAISQTVRSTSGIYNEQFF
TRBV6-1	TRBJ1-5	CASSPGTYSNQPQHF
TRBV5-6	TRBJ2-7	CASSTVSAEQYF
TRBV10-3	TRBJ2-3	CAISGQGWADTQYF
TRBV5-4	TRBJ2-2	CASSLGSASLRRELFF
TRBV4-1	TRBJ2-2	CASSQEPDTGELFF
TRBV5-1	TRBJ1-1	CASSVKGQGLAEAFF
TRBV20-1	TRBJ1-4	CSAGRGLDEKLFF
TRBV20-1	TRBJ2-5	CSARVSSGSETQYF
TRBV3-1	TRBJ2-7	CASSLVGTGTYEQYF
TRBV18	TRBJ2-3	CASSHGTGTDTQYF
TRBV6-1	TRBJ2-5	CASSGKGQSAETQYF
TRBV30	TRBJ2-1	CAWIKGHGGNEQFF
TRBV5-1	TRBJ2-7	CASPSGPPGSYEQYF
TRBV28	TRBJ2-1	CASSELGQGSYNEQFF
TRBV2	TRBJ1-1	CASSWRREAFF
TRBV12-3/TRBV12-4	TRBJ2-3	CASSSRLAELYTQYF
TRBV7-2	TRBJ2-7	CASSFTLAGAYEQYF